A single T cell receptor (beta chain) is shown here with its context. What it recognizes is unknown. This CDR3 region has 14 residues. V shed 5 bases, J shed 0 bases, and the junction held 3 bases outside the gene matches. The V gene's germline CDR1 is SEHNR and CDR2 FQNEAQ (reference sequence). The data are from a study of cytomegalovirus exposure and HLA in healthy donors. The study's findings and limits: Indistinguishable V segments, including TRBV6-2 and TRBV6-3, were excluded. Segments of the TCR beta V type were, in most cases, productive about 90% or about 30% of the time in an earlier analysis.

Researchers ran the PCR with 60 Vbeta and 13 Jbeta primers. TCRdb's copy holds only in-frame clones and misses some; the assay was immunoSEQ multiplex PCR. The sample gives 150,000 to 200,000 clones, about three quarters of which show up once; roughly 1.4% is in the top ten. Healthy individuals who donated bone marrow served as the donors. This TCR came from a woman aged 25 to 39 in good health and CMV-seropositive. The chain couples TRBV7-9 to TRBJ2-5, with 7 nucleotides matching TRBD1. The sample taken for sequencing was PBMCs. As DNA, the CDR3 is TGTGCCAGCAGCCCGGACAGGTACCAAGAGACCCAGTACTTC. Protein sequence: CASSPDRYQETQYF.